Following are 31 T cell receptor beta chains from one sample sequenced in a study of identical twins. MiXCR, run by TCRdb on the 5' RACE reads, gives a single entry per CDR3 protein. The sample has 690,000 or so distinct CDR3 sequences, 5.5% to 6.5% seen once. Sequencing used naive T cells sorted from blood. The source is a man younger than 30 in good health.

This clonotype was picked up many times. The J gene is TRBJ1-4, the V gene TRBV12-3 or TRBV12-4, with a weak D call TRBD1 (5 bases). The V and J ends lost 5 bases and 5 bases respectively, with 12 bases between them. The CDR3 spans 14 residues. CDR3 loop: CASSPRGVNEKLFF. As DNA, the CDR3 is TGTGCCAGCAGTCCCCGGGGGGTCAATGAAAAACTGTTTTTT.

This clonotype was observed many times. The chain joins TRBV14 to TRBJ2-3; 9 bases agree with TRBD2. Trimming removed 2 bases from V and 5 bases from J; junction bases left unmatched: 8. Per the germline V gene, CDR1 is SGHDN and CDR2 is FVKESK. CDR3 length: 16 residues. As DNA, the CDR3 is TGTGCCAGCAGCCAATCGGTAGCGGGAGTGGAAGATACGCAGTATTTT. Translation gives CASSQSVAGVEDTQYF. Supplemented by reference TRBV14 and TRBJ2-3, the full variable domain reads EAGVTQFPSHSVIEKGQTVTLRCDPISGHDNLYWYRRVMGKEIKFLLHFVKESKQDESGMPNNRFLAERTGGTYSTLKVQPAELEDSGVYFCASSQSVAGVEDTQYFGPGTRLTVL.

This clonotype has only a few counts. The J gene is TRBJ2-6, the V gene TRBV18; tentative D call: TRBD1 (5 bases). Per germline, CDR1 KGHSH and CDR2 LQKENI. This CDR3 has 17 residues. Trimming removed 3 bases from V and 2 bases from J, with 14 bases in between. CDR3 DNA: TGTGCCAGCTCACCCATGACAGTTAGTGCTGGGGCCAACGTCCTGACTTTC. It specifies CASSPMTVSAGANVLTF. The full variable domain, rest sourced from reference TRBV18 and TRBJ2-6, is NAGVMQNPRHLVRRRGQEARLRCSPMKGHSHVYWYRQLPEEGLKFMVYLQKENIIDESGMPKERFSAEFPKEGPSILRIQQVVRGDSAAYFCASSPMTVSAGANVLTFGAGSRLTVL.

The rearrangement links TRBV4-1 to TRBJ2-5, with TRBD2 as a possible D gene (5 bases). The germline V gene has CDR1 MGHRA and CDR2 YSYEKL. This CDR3 region has 14 residues. V was pared by 0 bases and J by 7 bases, with 12 bases between. In DNA, the CDR3 is TGCGCCAGCAGCCAAGACGAGGGCTCGGGGACCCAGTACTTC. Translating it yields CASSQDEGSGTQYF.

This clonotype was found many times. V is TRBV10-1 and J is TRBJ2-1; perhaps D is TRBD1 or TRBD2 (5 bases each). Germline V gene lookup returns CDR1 WNHNN and CDR2 SYGVQD (reference sequence). This CDR3 has 16 residues. Trimming left V 8 bases short and J 6 bases short, with 23 bases between. The CDR3 DNA reads as TGCGCCAGCCCAGAAAGTACGGGACGGGGCGGCAATGAGCAGTTCTTC. As protein: CASPESTGRGGNEQFF.

The chain couples TRBV9 to TRBJ2-2; the D is unclear. The germline V gene encodes CDR1 SGDLS and CDR2 YYNGEE. The germline V and J ends were trimmed by 1 base and 2 bases, with 6 bases remaining between them. CDR3 size: 14 residues. CDR3 residues: CASSVNPNTGELFF. Written as DNA, the CDR3 is TGTGCCAGCAGCGTAAACCCTAACACCGGGGAGCTGTTTTTT.

This clonotype was recorded many times. The chain is built from TRBV12-3 or TRBV12-4 and TRBJ1-1; a weak D match, TRBD1 (5 bases). CDR3 size: 15 residues. Trimming removed 3 bases from V and 7 bases from J, with 18 bases in between. CDR3 in DNA: TGTGCCAGCAGTTTGGAGTCAGGGTGGGGAATTGAAGCTTTCTTT. It translates to CASSLESGWGIEAFF.

V usage is TRBV29-1 and J usage is TRBJ2-7; a possible D gene is TRBD1 (6 bases). The germline gives CDR1 SQVTM, CDR2 ANQGSEA. The CDR3 consists of 15 residues. Trimming removed 4 bases from V and 0 bases from J, with 16 bases in between. The CDR3 coding sequence is TGCAGCGTTGCGGGGTGGGGACACTACTCCTACGAGCAGTACGTC. It translates to CSVAGWGHYSYEQYV.

This clonotype was recorded a few times. This chain connects TRBV18 to TRBJ2-7; no clear D. Trimming removed 5 bases from V and 6 bases from J, with 17 bases in between. The CDR3 length is 14 residues. Germline CDR1 is KGHSH and CDR2 is LQKENI. This chain's CDR3 is CASSSGVERSEQYV. The CDR3 coding sequence is TGTGCCAGCTCATCCGGAGTTGAGAGGAGCGAGCAGTACGTC.

This clonotype turned up a few times. J is TRBJ2-5 and V is TRBV13, with 7 bases aligning to TRBD1. The CDR3 is 18 residues long. Per germline, CDR1 PRHDT and CDR2 FYEKMQ (reference sequence). The junction had 16 bases not matched to a gene; V was cut back by 1 base and J by 5 bases. The CDR3 loop reads CASSLAGDRAWEWETQYF. The CDR3 DNA reads TGTGCCAGCAGCTTAGCCGGTGACAGGGCGTGGGAGTGGGAGACCCAGTACTTC. Combining the CDR3 with reference TRBV13 and TRBJ2-5 gives the whole variable domain AAGVIQSPRHLIKEKRETATLKCYPIPRHDTVYWYQQGPGQDPQFLISFYEKMQSDKGSIPDRFSAQQFSDYHSELNMSSLELGDSALYFCASSLAGDRAWEWETQYFGPGTRLLVL.

This clonotype was seen only a few times. This chain links TRBV6-1 with TRBJ2-2; 10 positions match TRBD2. The length of the CDR3 is 15 residues. Germline trimming cut 6 bases from V and 7 bases from J; bases unmatched to any gene: 8. Germline CDR1 MNHNS, CDR2 SASEGT. CDR3 in DNA: TGTGCCAGCAGATCTAGCGGGAGTCCCCACGGGGAGCTGTTTTTT. This translates into CASRSSGSPHGELFF.

This chain uses TRBV7-9 with TRBJ2-7; 7 bases align to TRBD2. This CDR3 has 14 amino acids. In germline, CDR1 is SEHNR, CDR2 FQNEAQ (reference sequence). After removal of 5 bases from V and 2 bases from J, the junction contained 6 bases not matched to a gene. The CDR3: CASSPKGLAYEQYV. Written as DNA, the CDR3 is TGTGCCAGCAGCCCGAAAGGACTAGCCTACGAGCAGTACGTC.

This clonotype was seen only a few times. The V and J genes are TRBV6-2 or TRBV6-3 and TRBJ1-3; perhaps TRBD1 as D (6 bases). The CDR3 runs to 15 residues. The V end lost 0 bases, the J end lost 0 bases, and 6 bases lay between the germline ends. Germline lookup yields CDR1 MNHEY and CDR2 SVGEGT. CDR3 in DNA: TGTGCCAGCAGTTACTCGGGGGCCTCTGGAAACACCATATATTTT. This encodes CASSYSGASGNTIYF.

This clonotype was counted between two and nine times. The chain joins TRBV5-4 to TRBJ2-3, with 8 bases lining up with TRBD1. The trim removed 3 bases at V and 3 bases at J, leaving 9 bases unmatched. The CDR3 contains 16 residues. The germline V gene has CDR1 SGHNT and CDR2 YYREEE (reference sequence). This chain's CDR3 is CASSSPGQGWTDTQYF. For the CDR3, the DNA is TGTGCCAGCAGCTCACCAGGACAGGGCTGGACAGATACGCAGTATTTT.

This clonotype was recorded many times. The chain links TRBV6-2 or TRBV6-3 to TRBJ2-7; tentative D call: TRBD1 (5 bases). Germline V gives CDR1 MNHEY, CDR2 SVGEGT. V was shortened by 2 bases and J by 2 bases, with 13 bases between the two germline ends. The CDR3 extends over 15 amino acids. The CDR3 DNA reads as TGTGCCAGCAGTTACGATGGACACCTTACCTACGAGCAGTACTTC. It yields the protein CASSYDGHLTYEQYF.

The V gene is TRBV12-3 or TRBV12-4, the J gene TRBJ2-1, with 7 bases lining up with TRBD2. The ends lost 6 bases at V and 8 bases at J; junction bases unmatched: 13. The CDR3 length is 15 residues. Here the CDR3 DNA reads TGTGCCAGCAGACCTTCGAGAGGCGGGAGCCATGAGCAGTTCTTC. It yields the protein CASRPSRGGSHEQFF.

There are a few counts of this clonotype. The V and J genes are TRBV11-2 and TRBJ1-1; D gene uncertain. Germline loops: CDR1 SGHAT, CDR2 FQNNGV. This CDR3 comprises 14 residues. V lost 1 base and J lost 1, with 7 bases in between. The CDR3 coding sequence is TGTGCCAGCAGCTTAGGCTCAACGAACACTGAAGCTTTCTTT. Translation: CASSLGSTNTEAFF.

The chain carries TRBV7-9 and TRBJ1-2; D remains unclear. The V gene lost 3 bases and the J gene lost 0 bases, with 11 bases spanning the gap. This CDR3 has 15 residues. Germline lookup yields CDR1 SEHNR and CDR2 FQNEAQ (reference sequence). For the CDR3, the DNA is TGTGCCAGCAGCTTTGAAGGAGCCCCTAACTATGGCTACACCTTC. This translates into CASSFEGAPNYGYTF.

This clonotype has at least ten counts. V usage is TRBV7-2 and J usage is TRBJ1-1; D is unclear. The germline gives CDR1 SGHTA, CDR2 FQGNSA. V dropped 4 bases and J dropped 6 bases, with 15 bases sitting between them. The CDR3 contains 14 residues. CDR3 loop: CASSSSPTGAEAFF. The CDR3 DNA reads TGTGCCAGCAGCTCATCCCCTACCGGGGCTGAAGCTTTCTTT.

This rearrangement joins TRBV7-2 to TRBJ2-2; possibly TRBD2 for D (6 bases). Germline CDR1 SGHTA, CDR2 FQGNSA. The ends were cut back, 8 bases at V and 3 bases at J, with 13 bases in the middle. The CDR3 has 14 amino acids. The CDR3 DNA reads as TGTGCCAGCCTACGCGGGATATACACCGGGGAGCTGTTTTTT. Amino acids: CASLRGIYTGELFF. Full variable domain (rest looked up from reference TRBV7-2 and TRBJ2-2): GAGVSQSPSNKVTEKGKDVELRCDPISGHTALYWYRQSLGQGLEFLIYFQGNSAPDKSGLPSDRFSAERTGGSVSTLTIQRTQQEDSAVYLCASLRGIYTGELFFGEGSRLTVL.

The chain links TRBV11-3 to TRBJ2-1; 7 bases line up with TRBD2. This CDR3 comprises 15 residues. Germline CDR1 is SGHNT and CDR2 is YENEEA. The junction had 7 bases not matched to a gene; V was cut back by 4 bases and J by 4 bases. The CDR3 region is CASSYGGSGYNEQFF. The CDR3 bases are TGTGCCAGCAGCTACGGGGGTAGCGGGTACAATGAGCAGTTCTTC.

The chain has TRBV18 and TRBJ2-3, with 11 positions matching TRBD1. Unmatched junction bases numbered 6, after V lost 5 bases and J lost 2 bases. Per the germline V gene, CDR1 is KGHSH and CDR2 is LQKENI. This CDR3 has 16 amino acids. Here the CDR3 reads CASSTGTGGPTDTQYF. The CDR3 nucleotides read TGTGCCAGCTCAACCGGGACAGGGGGTCCCACAGATACGCAGTATTTT.

This clonotype was counted ten times or more. This rearrangement joins TRBV6-5 to TRBJ2-5; TRBD2 might be the D (5 bases). The CDR3 spans 15 residues. V was pared by 7 bases and J by 0 bases, with 15 bases between. Germline values: CDR1 MNHEY, CDR2 SVGAGI. The DNA for the CDR3 is TGTGCCAGCATTAAACTAGTTCCTTACCAAGAGACCCAGTACTTC. This encodes CASIKLVPYQETQYF.

This clonotype appeared many times. The chain couples TRBV29-1 to TRBJ1-4, with D possibly being TRBD1 (6 bases). The germline V gene has CDR1 SQVTM and CDR2 ANQGSEA. The V end was cut by 7 bases, the J end by 6 bases, with 12 bases between. The CDR3 contains 12 residues. The CDR3 spells CSGTWGHEKLFF. The CDR3, as DNA: TGCAGCGGCACTTGGGGGCATGAAAAACTGTTTTTT.

The sample holds many counts of this clonotype. The genes are TRBV15 and TRBJ2-3, with D unclear. V was trimmed by 1 base and J by 5 bases, leaving 10 bases between them. CDR3 length equals 14 residues. Germline-derived CDR1 and CDR2 are LNHNV and YYDKDF (reference sequence). In DNA form, the CDR3 reads TGTGCCACCAGCAGAGGAAGAGCCGGAGATACGCAGTATTTT. Encoded protein: CATSRGRAGDTQYF.

V and J are TRBV7-2 and TRBJ2-1; TRBD2 might be the D (6 bases). Between the trimmed V and J ends, which lost 6 bases and 4 bases, there was a span of 13 bases. This CDR3 contains 14 residues. The germline V gene encodes CDR1 SGHTA and CDR2 FQGNSA. For the CDR3, the DNA is TGTGCCAGCAGGGACGGGAGCGCTTACAATGAGCAGTTCTTC. Residues: CASRDGSAYNEQFF.

At least ten counts were recorded for this clonotype. The genes are TRBV20-1 and TRBJ2-1; 10 bases are shared with TRBD2. The CDR3 extends over 16 amino acids. V lost 0 bases to trimming and J lost 0 bases; unmatched junction nucleotides: 2. CDR1 and CDR2 from the germline V gene are DFQATT and SNEGSKA (reference sequence). The CDR3 spells CSARELAGNSYNEQFF. The CDR3, as DNA: TGCAGTGCTAGAGAACTAGCGGGAAACTCCTACAATGAGCAGTTCTTC.

This clonotype came up many times. The chain uses TRBV12-3 or TRBV12-4 and TRBJ2-3; D call uncertain. Trimming cost V 6 bases and J 7 bases, with 14 bases left between them. The CDR3 extends over 13 amino acids. The CDR3 protein is CASRARGVNTQYF. The CDR3 region has the DNA TGTGCCAGCAGGGCCCGTGGGGTAAATACGCAGTATTTT.

The sample holds many counts of this clonotype. V and J are TRBV29-1 and TRBJ2-7; D is ambiguous. V was clipped by 5 bases and J by 0 bases, with 8 bases between them. Germline V CDR1 and CDR2: SQVTM, ANQGSEA. The CDR3 totals 12 residues. The CDR3 bases are TGCAGCGTTAAGGATCTCTCCTACGAGCAGTACTTC. Its translation: CSVKDLSYEQYF.

Many counts were recorded for this clonotype. J is TRBJ1-1 and V is TRBV15, with D hard to call. With 0 bases removed from V and 4 bases from J, the gap between germline ends came to 6 bases. Germline values: CDR1 LNHNV, CDR2 YYDKDF (reference sequence). The CDR3 consists of 13 residues. CDR3 nucleotides: TGTGCCACCAGCAGAGACAAGGGCACTGAAGCTTTCTTT. This codes for CATSRDKGTEAFF.

The sample holds many counts of this clonotype. The gene calls are TRBV20-1 and TRBJ2-1, with 10 bases identical to TRBD2. Trimming took 0 bases from V and 0 from J; bases not matched to a gene: 11. Germline V CDR1 and CDR2: DFQATT, SNEGSKA (reference sequence). This CDR3 contains 19 residues. CDR3 nucleotides: TGCAGTGCTAGAGATTACCCCGGGACTAGCGTCAGCTCCTACAATGAGCAGTTCTTC. Its protein product is CSARDYPGTSVSSYNEQFF.